A single sample is the source of the 15 T cell receptor beta chains below, sequenced in a study of graft-versus-host responses after intestinal transplantation. Produced via immunoSEQ multiplex PCR; TCRdb's table is partial and in-frame only. The repertoire includes around 69,000 clones, around 90% of them detected once, and less than 5% sits in the top ten. Their specific antigens are unknown. The starting material was unstimulated CD8+ T cells sorted from spleen or lymph node cells, obtained before transplant. The receptors originated from a human donor who was the organ donor for an intestinal transplant.

V gene TRBV7-2 combines with J gene TRBJ1-1; tentative D call: TRBD1 (6 bases). V shed 6 bases and J shed 1 base, with 12 bases lying between them. Germline V gene sequence: CDR1 SGHTA, CDR2 FQGNSA. The length of the CDR3 is 14 residues. The chain's CDR3 is CASRWDNQNTEAFF. The CDR3 coding sequence is TGTGCCAGCAGATGGGACAACCAGAACACTGAAGCTTTCTTT.

For the CDR3, the DNA is TGCGCCAGCAGCCTACGAGACAGGGGAGAAGGAACCGGGGAGCTGTTTTTT. As protein: CASSLRDRGEGTGELFF. This chain uses TRBV4-1 with TRBJ2-2, with 8 bases fitting TRBD1. Trimming cost V 4 bases and J 5 bases; bases outside gene matches: 12. The CDR3 loop spans 17 amino acids. Germline CDR1 reads MGHRA; CDR2 reads YSYEKL.

The chain uses TRBV28 and TRBJ1-1; D is ambiguous. Per germline, CDR1 MDHEN and CDR2 SYDVKM. V lost 3 bases and J lost 0, with 8 bases in between. This CDR3 is 14 amino acids long. This chain's CDR3 is CASSLGRLNTEAFF. The CDR3 DNA sequence: TGTGCCAGCAGTTTGGGCCGATTGAACACTGAAGCTTTCTTT.

This rearrangement joins TRBV6-6 to TRBJ1-2, with a weak D call TRBD1 (5 bases). In germline, CDR1 is MNHNY, CDR2 SVGAGI (reference sequence). The CDR3 covers 16 residues. Trimming cost V 2 bases and J 0 bases, with 13 bases left between them. The CDR3 sequence is CASSYERGPTNYGYTF. The DNA for the CDR3 is TGTGCCAGCAGTTACGAGCGGGGACCTACTAACTATGGCTACACCTTC.

This clone occurred once. The V and J genes are TRBV5-4 and TRBJ2-1; 8 nucleotides align to TRBD2. This CDR3 has 16 residues. CDR1 and CDR2 (germline): SGHNT, YYREEE (reference sequence). The trim removed 0 bases at V and 7 bases at J, leaving 9 bases unmatched. The CDR3 region has the DNA TGTGCCAGCAGCTTGGCAGCGGGGGCAACGTGGAATGAGCAGTTCTTC. Protein: CASSLAAGATWNEQFF.

CDR3 sequence reads: CASSLAINTEAFF. CDR3 nucleotide sequence: TGTGCCAGCAGCTTGGCAATTAACACTGAAGCTTTCTTT. The genes are TRBV5-4 and TRBJ1-1; D gene ambiguous. The germline CDR1 and CDR2 sequences are SGHNT and YYREEE (reference sequence). V was cut by 0 bases and J by 2 bases, with 5 bases left in between. This CDR3 region has 13 residues.

J is TRBJ1-1 and V is TRBV2; D is possibly TRBD1 (5 bases). The CDR3 loop spans 15 amino acids. V shed 3 bases and J shed 5 bases, with 16 bases lying between them. Per germline, CDR1 SNHLY and CDR2 FYNNEI. For the CDR3, the DNA is TGTGCCAGCAGTGACCGGCCTCGGGGGGGGACTGAAGCTTTCTTT. Translated: CASSDRPRGGTEAFF. Using reference TRBV2 and TRBJ1-1 for the parts outside the CDR3, the full variable domain is EPEVTQTPSHQVTQMGQEVILRCVPISNHLYFYWYRQILGQKVEFLVSFYNNEISEKSEIFDDQFSVERPDGSNFTLKIRSTKLEDSAMYFCASSDRPRGGTEAFFGQGTRLTVV.

V is TRBV27 and J is TRBJ1-1, with a tentative D call TRBD1 (5 bases). This CDR3 has 15 amino acids. Trimming took off 3 bases at V and 6 bases at J, with 17 bases between the two ends. Germline V gives CDR1 MNHEY, CDR2 SMNVEV (reference sequence). The CDR3 region has the DNA TGTGCCAGCAGTTTTCAGGGTAGCTATCCTGCTGAAGCTTTCTTT. Protein product: CASSFQGSYPAEAFF.

This chain uses TRBV10-1 with TRBJ2-2; perhaps TRBD1 as D (5 bases). V was pared by 0 bases and J by 7 bases, with 12 bases between. The CDR3 covers 15 residues. Germline assignment: CDR1 WNHNN and CDR2 SYGVQD (reference sequence). CDR3 sequence: CASSESPTGIGELFF. CDR3 nucleotide sequence: TGCGCCAGCAGTGAGTCGCCTACAGGTATCGGGGAGCTGTTTTTT.

V is TRBV13 and J is TRBJ1-3; 10 nucleotides align to TRBD1. The CDR3 consists of 21 residues. Germline lookup yields CDR1 PRHDT and CDR2 FYEKMQ (reference sequence). Trimming removed 6 bases from V and 0 bases from J; junction bases left unmatched: 20. CDR3 protein: CASSFRSPGQGSIPSGNTIYF. In nucleotides, the CDR3 is TGTGCCAGCAGTTTTCGGAGTCCGGGACAGGGGTCCATCCCCTCTGGAAACACCATATATTTT.

This chain uses TRBV6-6 with TRBJ1-2; 7 nucleotides align to TRBD1. This CDR3 contains 14 residues. With 5 bases clipped from V and 8 bases from J, the junction kept 11 bases outside the gene matches. Germline CDR1 MNHNY, CDR2 SVGAGI (reference sequence). The CDR3 protein is CASSPSIRGDGYTF. DNA for the CDR3: TGTGCCAGCAGTCCATCCATCAGGGGGGACGGCTACACCTTC.

In DNA, the CDR3 is TGTGCCAGTCGGGGGGGGTACGGTGAAAAACTGTTTTTT. Amino acids: CASRGGYGEKLFF. This chain joins TRBV19 and TRBJ1-4; D may be TRBD1 (5 bases). The CDR3 totals 13 residues. V lost 8 bases to trimming and J lost 7 bases, with 14 bases between them. From germline, CDR1 is LNHDA and CDR2 SQIVND (reference sequence).

The table lists this clone with a count of one. An end of the junction differs from the germline gene, which may be a read error. V usage is TRBV7-7 and J usage is TRBJ1-1; D ambiguous. This CDR3 region has 13 residues. Per germline, CDR1 SSHAT and CDR2 FNYEAQ (reference sequence). The CDR3 DNA is TGTGCTAGCAGCACCTCTATGGACACTGAAGCTTTCTTT. It is translated as CASSTSMDTEAFF.

The rearrangement links TRBV19 to TRBJ2-2; D not resolved. V shed 3 bases and J shed 7 bases, with 9 bases lying between them. This CDR3 region has 13 residues. Germline V CDR1 and CDR2: LNHDA, SQIVND (reference sequence). CDR3 DNA sequence: TGTGCCAGTAGTATGGATCGAGGCGGGGAGCTGTTTTTT. The encoded protein is CASSMDRGGELFF. Combining the CDR3 with reference TRBV19 and TRBJ2-2 gives the whole variable domain DGGITQSPKYLFRKEGQNVTLSCEQNLNHDAMYWYRQDPGQGLRLIYYSQIVNDFQKGDIAEGYSVSREKKESFPLTVTSAQKNPTAFYLCASSMDRGGELFFGEGSRLTVL.

CDR3 loop: CASSIGREQFF. CDR3 coding DNA: TGTGCCAGTAGTATCGGTCGGGAGCAGTTCTTC. The rearrangement joins TRBV19 to TRBJ2-1, with D hard to call. This CDR3 spans 11 amino acids. The germline CDR1 and CDR2 sequences are LNHDA and SQIVND (reference sequence). Trimming removed 3 bases at V and 10 bases at J, with 7 bases between.